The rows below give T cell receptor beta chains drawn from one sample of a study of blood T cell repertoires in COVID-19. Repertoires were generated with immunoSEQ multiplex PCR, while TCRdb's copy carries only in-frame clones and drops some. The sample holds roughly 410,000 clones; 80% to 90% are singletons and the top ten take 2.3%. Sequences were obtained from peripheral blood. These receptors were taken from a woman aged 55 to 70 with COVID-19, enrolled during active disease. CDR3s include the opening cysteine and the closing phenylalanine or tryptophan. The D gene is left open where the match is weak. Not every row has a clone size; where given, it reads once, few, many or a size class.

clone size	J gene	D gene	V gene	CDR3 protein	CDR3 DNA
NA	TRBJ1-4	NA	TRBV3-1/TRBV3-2	CASSTRQEPNEKLFF	TGTGCCAGCAGCACCCGACAGGAGCCTAATGAAAAACTGTTTTTT
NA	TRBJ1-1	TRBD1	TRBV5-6	CASSYWTGSVSTEAFF	TGTGCCAGCAGCTACTGGACAGGGTCGGTGAGCACTGAAGCTTTCTTT
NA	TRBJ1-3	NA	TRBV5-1	CASSLEGGASSGNTIYF	TGCGCCAGCAGCTTGGAAGGGGGGGCCAGCTCTGGAAACACCATATATTTT
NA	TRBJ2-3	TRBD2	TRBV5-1	CASGPGTSGDTQYF	TGCGCCAGCGGTCCCGGGACTAGCGGGGATACGCAGTATTTT
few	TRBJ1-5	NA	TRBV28	CASSLMGEGQGSKPQHF	TGTGCCAGCAGTTTAATGGGGGAGGGGCAGGGGAGCAAGCCCCAGCATTTT
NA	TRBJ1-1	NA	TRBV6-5	CASSYSTRVRTEAFF	TGTGCCAGCAGTTACTCGACGCGGGTTCGGACTGAAGCTTTCTTT
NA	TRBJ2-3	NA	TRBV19	CASSISGSGGTDTQYF	TGTGCCAGTAGTATTTCTGGGTCGGGGGGCACAGATACGCAGTATTTT
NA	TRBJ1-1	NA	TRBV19	CASQGPYDTEAFF	TGTGCCAGCCAGGGGCCTTACGACACTGAAGCTTTCTTT
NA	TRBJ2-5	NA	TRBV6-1	CASSELGEEYLQETQYF	TGTGCCAGCAGTGAACTCGGGGAAGAATACCTCCAAGAGACCCAGTACTTC
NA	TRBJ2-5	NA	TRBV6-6	CASMRGFVQETQYF	TGTGCCAGCATGAGGGGGTTTGTTCAAGAGACCCAGTACTTC
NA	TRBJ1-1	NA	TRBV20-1	CSPRDGAGAFF	TGCAGTCCCCGCGATGGGGCAGGAGCTTTCTTT
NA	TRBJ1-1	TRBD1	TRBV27	CASSRDREAFF	TGTGCCAGCAGTAGGGACAGGGAGGCTTTCTTT
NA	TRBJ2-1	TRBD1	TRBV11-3	CASSRRDRGWEQFF	TGTGCCAGCAGCCGCCGGGACAGGGGTTGGGAGCAGTTCTTC
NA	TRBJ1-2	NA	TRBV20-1	CSAGTGYGYTF	TGCAGTGCTGGCACAGGGTACGGCTACACCTTC
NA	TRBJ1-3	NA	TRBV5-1	CASSLAATDFSGNTIYF	TGCGCCAGCAGCTTGGCCGCGACAGACTTCTCTGGAAACACCATATATTTT
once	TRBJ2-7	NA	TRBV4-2	CASSQDATYEQYF	TGTGCCAGCAGCCAAGATGCGACTTACGAGCAGTACTTC
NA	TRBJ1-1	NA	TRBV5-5	CASSPDRTRVNTEAFF	TGTGCCAGCAGCCCCGACAGAACCCGAGTGAACACTGAAGCTTTCTTT
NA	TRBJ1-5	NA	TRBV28	CASSKLYSNQPQHF	TGTGCCAGCAGCAAGCTTTATAGCAATCAGCCCCAGCATTTT
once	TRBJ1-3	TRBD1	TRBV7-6	CASSLAGQGTGNTIYF	TGTGCCAGCAGCTTGGCGGGACAGGGGACTGGAAACACCATATATTTT
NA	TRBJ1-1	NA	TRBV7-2	CASSLRSHREMTEAFF	TGTGCCAGCAGCTTAAGGTCCCATCGGGAGATGACTGAAGCTTTCTTT
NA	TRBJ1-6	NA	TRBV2	CASSGGAVHSPLHF	TGTGCCAGCAGCGGGGGGGCTGTGCATTCACCCCTCCACTTT
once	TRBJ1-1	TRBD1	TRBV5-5	CASSTRQGNTEAFF	TGTGCCAGCAGCACAAGACAGGGAAACACTGAAGCTTTCTTT
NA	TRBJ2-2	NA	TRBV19	CASSFYGTYLNTGELFF	TGTGCCAGTAGTTTTTACGGGACATACCTGAACACCGGGGAGCTGTTTTTT
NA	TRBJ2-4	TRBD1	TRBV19	CASSIQTGVAKNIQYF	TGTGCCAGTAGTATACAAACAGGGGTGGCCAAAAACATTCAGTACTTC
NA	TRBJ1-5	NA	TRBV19	CASSIGGFGQPQHF	TGTGCCAGTAGTATCGGGGGGTTTGGTCAGCCCCAGCATTTT
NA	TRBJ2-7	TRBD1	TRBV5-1	CASSWTTGAEPYEQYF	TGCGCCAGCAGCTGGACGACAGGGGCTGAACCCTACGAGCAGTACTTC
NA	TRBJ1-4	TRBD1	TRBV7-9	CASSLAGTGDEKLFF	TGTGCCAGCAGCCTCGCCGGGACAGGGGATGAAAAACTGTTTTTT
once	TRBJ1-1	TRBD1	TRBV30	CAWSVPDRPNTEAFF	TGTGCCTGGAGTGTACCGGACAGGCCCAACACTGAAGCTTTCTTT
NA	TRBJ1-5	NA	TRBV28	CASSSTGQPNQPQHF	TGTGCCAGCAGCAGTACCGGACAGCCGAATCAGCCCCAGCATTTT
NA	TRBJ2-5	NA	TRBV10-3	CAIKDTNQETQYF	TGTGCCATCAAGGATACTAACCAAGAGACCCAGTACTTC
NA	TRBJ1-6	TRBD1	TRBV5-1	CASSSAGQANSPLHF	TGCGCCAGCAGCTCCGCGGGACAGGCTAATTCACCCCTCCACTTT
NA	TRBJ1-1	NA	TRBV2	CASSEMAGTEAFF	TGTGCCAGCAGTGAAATGGCGGGCACTGAAGCTTTCTTT
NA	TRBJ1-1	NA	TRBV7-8	CASSLEGREWGTEAFF	TGTGCCAGCAGCTTAGAGGGCAGGGAATGGGGCACTGAAGCTTTCTTT
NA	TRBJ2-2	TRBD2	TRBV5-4	CASSLSAGGPGTGELFF	TGTGCCAGCAGCTTATCAGCGGGGGGGCCAGGCACCGGGGAGCTGTTTTTT
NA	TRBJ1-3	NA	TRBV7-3	CASSLAGSGNTIYF	TGTGCCAGCAGCTTAGCAGGGTCAGGAAACACCATATATTTT
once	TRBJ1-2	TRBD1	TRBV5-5	CASRKPTGTGGQGYGYTF	TGTGCCAGCAGGAAGCCAACCGGGACAGGGGGCCAGGGCTATGGCTACACCTTC
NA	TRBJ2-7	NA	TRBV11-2	CASSLEPEPYEQYF	TGTGCCAGCAGCTTAGAGCCAGAACCCTACGAGCAGTACTTC
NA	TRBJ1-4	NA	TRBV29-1	CSAWDKAEKLFF	TGCAGCGCATGGGACAAGGCCGAAAAACTGTTTTTT
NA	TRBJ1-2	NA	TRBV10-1	CASSDTNFGGYTF	TGCGCCAGCAGTGACACAAATTTTGGTGGCTACACCTTC
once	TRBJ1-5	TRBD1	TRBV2	CASNQQGLYSNQPQHF	TGTGCCAGCAACCAACAGGGGCTCTATAGCAATCAGCCCCAGCATTTT
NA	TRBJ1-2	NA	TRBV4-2	CASSQDLDKGYTF	TGTGCCAGCAGCCAAGATCTTGACAAGGGCTACACCTTC